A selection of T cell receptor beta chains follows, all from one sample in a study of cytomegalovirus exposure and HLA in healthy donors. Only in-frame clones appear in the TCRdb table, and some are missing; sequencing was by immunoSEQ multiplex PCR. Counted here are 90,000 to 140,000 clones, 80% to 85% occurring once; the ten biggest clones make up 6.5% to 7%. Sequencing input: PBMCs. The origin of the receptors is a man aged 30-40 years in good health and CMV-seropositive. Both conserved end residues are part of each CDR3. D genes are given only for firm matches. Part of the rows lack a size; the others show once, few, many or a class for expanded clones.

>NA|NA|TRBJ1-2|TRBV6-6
CASSRDIFNYGYTF
TGTGCCAGCAGCCGGGACATTTTTAACTATGGCTACACCTTC
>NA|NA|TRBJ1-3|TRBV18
CASSPDTTGNTIYF
TGTGCCAGCTCTCCGGACACAACAGGAAACACCATATATTTT
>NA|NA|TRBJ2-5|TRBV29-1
CSVNRDGETQYF
TGCAGCGTTAACAGGGACGGGGAGACCCAGTACTTC
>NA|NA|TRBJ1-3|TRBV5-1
CASSLDSRNTIYF
TGCGCCAGCAGCCTGGACAGCCGAAACACCATATATTTT
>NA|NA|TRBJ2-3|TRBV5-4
CASGPDQKRSNTQYF
TGTGCCAGCGGCCCGGATCAAAAGCGTTCGAATACGCAGTATTTT
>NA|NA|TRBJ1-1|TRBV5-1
CASSQAGAPPTEAFF
TGCGCCAGCAGTCAGGCGGGGGCCCCGCCCACTGAAGCTTTCTTT
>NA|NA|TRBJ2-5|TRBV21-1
CASSNRGQGTTQETQYF
TGTGCCAGCAGCAACCGTGGGCAGGGGACTACCCAAGAGACCCAGTACTTC
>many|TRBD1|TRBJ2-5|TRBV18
CASSPVGGWETQYF
TGTGCCAGCTCACCGGTAGGGGGCTGGGAGACCCAGTACTTC
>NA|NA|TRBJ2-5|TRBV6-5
CASRTPGEETQYF
TGTGCCAGCAGGACCCCGGGGGAAGAGACCCAGTACTTC
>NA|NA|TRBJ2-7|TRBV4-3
CASSRGKGLSYEQYF
TGCGCCAGCAGCCGGGGCAAGGGTTTATCCTACGAGCAGTACTTC
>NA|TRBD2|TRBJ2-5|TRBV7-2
CASSLVSASGGGETQYF
TGTGCCAGCAGCTTAGTTTCCGCTAGCGGGGGCGGGGAGACCCAGTACTTC
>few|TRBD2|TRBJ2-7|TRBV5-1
CASRPSGGPSYEQYF
TGCGCCAGCAGGCCGAGCGGGGGGCCTTCCTACGAGCAGTACTTC
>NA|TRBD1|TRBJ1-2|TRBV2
CASSSDRGTSNYGYTF
TGTGCCAGCAGTTCGGACAGGGGGACGAGTAACTATGGCTACACCTTC
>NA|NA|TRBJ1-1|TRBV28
CASNELMNTEAFF
TGTGCCAGCAATGAGCTAATGAACACTGAAGCTTTCTTT
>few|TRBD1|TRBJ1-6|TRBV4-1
CASSQFWTGNNSPLHF
TGCGCCAGCAGCCAATTCTGGACAGGGAACAATTCACCCCTCCACTTT
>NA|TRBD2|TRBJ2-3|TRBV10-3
CATRAGGAPDTQYF
TGTGCCACTCGTGCGGGGGGGGCCCCAGATACGCAGTATTTT
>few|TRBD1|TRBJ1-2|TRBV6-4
CASSYTGTGGRGYGYTF
TGTGCCAGCAGTTATACCGGGACAGGGGGCCGAGGCTATGGCTACACCTTC